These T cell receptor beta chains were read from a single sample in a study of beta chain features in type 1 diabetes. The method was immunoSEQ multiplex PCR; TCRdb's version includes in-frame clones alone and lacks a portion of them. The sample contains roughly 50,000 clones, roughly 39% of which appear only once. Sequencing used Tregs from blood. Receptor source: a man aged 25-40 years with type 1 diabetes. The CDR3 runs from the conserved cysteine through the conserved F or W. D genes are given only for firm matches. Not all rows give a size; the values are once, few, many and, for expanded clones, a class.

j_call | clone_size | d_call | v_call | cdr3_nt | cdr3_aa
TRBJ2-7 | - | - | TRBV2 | TGTGCCAGCAGTGAAATCTGGCGGAACGAGCAGTACTTC | CASSEIWRNEQYF
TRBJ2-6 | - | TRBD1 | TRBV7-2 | TGTGCCAGCAGCTCCGTGGGGACAGGGGCTGGGGCCAACGTCCTGACTTTC | CASSSVGTGAGANVLTF
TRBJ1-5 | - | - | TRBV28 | TGTGCCAGCAGTTTACTGGGAGGCGCTGGTCGTCAGCCCCAGCATTTT | CASSLLGGAGRQPQHF
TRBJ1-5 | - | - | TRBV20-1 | TGCAGTGCTAGAGATTCGGGGGCCCAGCATTTT | CSARDSGAQHF
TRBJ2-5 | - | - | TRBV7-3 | TGTGCCAGCAGCTTAAACTCAGGGCCCCAGTACTTC | CASSLNSGPQYF
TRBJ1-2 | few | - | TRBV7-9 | TGTGCCAGCAGCTACGGTCTAGTAGGGAGCTATGGCTACACCTTC | CASSYGLVGSYGYTF
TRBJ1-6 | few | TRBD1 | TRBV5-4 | TGTGCCAGCAGCTACTCCGGGACAGCATACTATAATTCACCCCTCCACTTT | CASSYSGTAYYNSPLHF
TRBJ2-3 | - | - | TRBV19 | TGTGCCAGTAGTATGGGCCCCGAGACACCGCGCACAGATACGCAGTATTTT | CASSMGPETPRTDTQYF
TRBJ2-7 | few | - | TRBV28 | TGTGCCAGCAATTTACAGCGATTCGTTTACGAGCAGTACTTC | CASNLQRFVYEQYF
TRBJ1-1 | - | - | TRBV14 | TGTGCCAGCAGCCAAGAGTGGGGGGTCAACACTGAAGCTTTCTTT | CASSQEWGVNTEAFF
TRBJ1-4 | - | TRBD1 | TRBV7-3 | TGTGCCAGCAGCTTAGCGGAAGGGGACAGGGGCGCTGAAAAACTGTTTTTT | CASSLAEGDRGAEKLFF
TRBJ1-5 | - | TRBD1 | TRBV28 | TGTGCCGCTTCCGGGAAGGGGGCTGGCCTCAATCAGCCCCAGCATTTT | CAASGKGAGLNQPQHF
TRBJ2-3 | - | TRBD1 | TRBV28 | TGTGCCAGCAGCGGGGGACAGGGGGCGAGGACAGATACGCAGTATTTT | CASSGGQGARTDTQYF
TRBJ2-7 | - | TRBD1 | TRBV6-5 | TGTGCCAGCAGTGCCGGGACAGTTTTCTACGAGCAGTACTTC | CASSAGTVFYEQYF
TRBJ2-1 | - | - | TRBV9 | TGTGCCAGCAGCGTAGTAGGGGGAGTCTACAATGAGCAGTTCTTC | CASSVVGGVYNEQFF
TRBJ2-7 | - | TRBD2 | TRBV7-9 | TGTGCCAGCAGCCAAGACCTTGGAGCGGGAGGGTTCACCTACGAGCAGTACTTC | CASSQDLGAGGFTYEQYF
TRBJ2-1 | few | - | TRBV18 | TGTGCCAGCTCACCTTACAGGGGACTGAACAATGAGCAGTTCTTC | CASSPYRGLNNEQFF